This T cell receptor beta chain was obtained from a study of CD8+ T cells in alopecia areata. V was pared by 2 bases and J by 4 bases, with 11 bases between. Germline CDR1 KGHSH, CDR2 LQKENI. The CDR3 totals 15 residues. As for treatment: oral pan-JAK inhibitor, 5-10 mg twice daily. With respect to this clone: Its antigen is unidentified.

RNA was isolated and reverse transcribed to cDNA, the sequencing template. Measured with immunoSEQ multiplex PCR; TCRdb has only the in-frame clones, and not every one. Counted here are approximately 130,000 clones, around 60% occurring once; the ten biggest clones make up around 5.7%. General observations from the study: Clonality was higher in lesional than normal scalp, especially in alopecia totalis/universalis.

This sequence was found in a human donor with alopecia areata. The material was CD4+ T cells sorted from blood, obtained at week 4, from a patient treated with tofacitinib. The genes are TRBV18 and TRBJ2-2, with D perhaps TRBD1 (6 bases). The CDR3 region is CASSPYLGGTGELFF. The CDR3 coding sequence is TGTGCCAGCTCACCATATCTAGGGGGCACCGGGGAGCTGTTTTTT. Full variable domain (remainder filled in from reference TRBV18 and TRBJ2-2): NAGVMQNPRHLVRRRGQEARLRCSPMKGHSHVYWYRQLPEEGLKFMVYLQKENIIDESGMPKERFSAEFPKEGPSILRIQQVVRGDSAAYFCASSPYLGGTGELFFGEGSRLTVL.